A single T cell receptor beta chain is shown here with its context. The CDR3 contains 14 residues. Germline V lookup: CDR1 SGHRS, CDR2 YFSETQ. Trimming took off 3 bases at V and 3 bases at J, with 9 bases between the two ends. The data stem from a study of T cells in Graves' hyperthyroidism and ophthalmopathy. Diagnoses used clinical symptoms, serum thyroxine and TRAb, thyroid ultrasound and orbital computed tomography. Amplification targeted TCR beta CDR3 regions from RNA transcripts. Primed by the HTBI set, a first-round RT-PCR was run on the TCR CDR3. TCRdb redid the calling of the multiplex PCR reads with MiXCR, one entry per CDR3 protein. Of about 740,000 distinct CDR3 sequences detected, around 15% appear once; the ten largest clones hold about 9.4%.

Material for sequencing was blood. The V gene is TRBV5-1, the J gene TRBJ2-2; D tentatively fits TRBD1 or TRBD2 (5 bases each). The source of this sequence is a woman aged 18-30 years with Graves' hyperthyroidism. CDR3 in DNA: TGCGCCAGCAGCTCGGGACGGTACACCGGGGAGCTGTTTTTT. This sequence encodes CASSSGRYTGELFF. Full variable domain (remainder filled in from reference TRBV5-1 and TRBJ2-2): KAGVTQTPRYLIKTRGQQVTLSCSPISGHRSVSWYQQTPGQGLQFLFEYFSETQRNKGNFPGRFSGRQFSNSRSEMNVSTLELGDSALYLCASSSGRYTGELFFGEGSRLTVL.